This T cell receptor beta chain was observed in a study of cytomegalovirus exposure and HLA in healthy donors. The PCR was carried out with 60 Vbeta primers and 13 Jbeta primers. Assay used: immunoSEQ multiplex PCR; TCRdb lists only in-frame clones, some missing. This listing includes 41,000 or so clones. Germline-derived CDR1 and CDR2 are LNHDA and SQIVND (reference sequence). The CDR3 is 16 residues long. Losses at the gene ends were 6 bases for V and 6 bases for J; bases not matched to a gene: 13. Broader study findings: Among the most significant clusters, several appeared linked to common viral pathogens in a later analysis. Usually a TCR sequence was rare, but some public TCRs were found in many donors.

Notes on this clone: Its antigen remains unknown.

Sequences were obtained from PBMCs. V usage is TRBV19 and J usage is TRBJ1-5, with 8 bases fitting TRBD1. The origin of this receptor is a man aged 25-45 years in good health and CMV-seronegative. CDR3 nucleotides: TGTGCCAGTAGGACCCTAAGGACAGGGAGAGTTCAGCCCCAGCATTTT. Protein sequence: CASRTLRTGRVQPQHF.